This T cell receptor (beta chain) was sequenced during a study of cytomegalovirus exposure and HLA in healthy donors. With regard to this clone: Its antigen is unidentified.

Germline V CDR1 and CDR2: LNHDA, SQIVND (reference sequence). Trimming cost V 5 bases and J 4 bases, with 14 bases left between them. The CDR3 loop spans 14 amino acids. The PCR ran on 60 Vbeta and 13 Jbeta primers. In the authors' methods: Per a later analysis, the number of unique TCR beta chains was approximately 73 million, of which about 11 million were shared. Sequencing used immunoSEQ multiplex PCR; TCRdb keeps in-frame clones, though not all of them. V and J calls and clone size are as listed in that table; D and trimming were resolved from the DNA. The sample includes 200,000 or so clones, 65% to 80% of them seen just once. Study-wide points: An analysis done earlier found most TCR beta V segments productive about 90% or about 30% of the time. Donor immune exposure was known only as CMV serostatus.

The receptor's source is a girl aged 2 to 10 in good health and CMV-seronegative. The sequenced sample was PBMCs. The chain carries TRBV19 and TRBJ1-2, with D unclear. Here the CDR3 reads CASSYGSPGYGYTF. CDR3 DNA sequence: TGTGCCAGTAGTTATGGGAGTCCGGGCTATGGCTACACCTTC.